The rows below give T cell receptor beta chains drawn from one sample of a study of blood T cell repertoires in COVID-19. This table comes from immunoSEQ multiplex PCR, and its TCRdb copy is limited to in-frame clones, with some not included. Here the sample spans around 210,000 clones, around 88% being singletons. The sample consisted of peripheral blood. These receptors originate from a man aged 18 to 30 with active or convalescent COVID-19. Both conserved end residues are part of each CDR3. A D gene is named only where the DNA matches it firmly. Size is stated for part of the rows, as once, few or many counts, or as a class when the clone is expanded.

abundance: NA
d_gene: NA
j_gene: TRBJ2-1
v_gene: TRBV11-3
CDR3aa: CASSLRDSYNEQFF
CDR3nt: TGTGCCAGCAGCCTCCGGGACTCCTACAATGAGCAGTTCTTC

abundance: NA
d_gene: NA
j_gene: TRBJ2-7
v_gene: TRBV15
CDR3aa: CATSRSSYEQYF
CDR3nt: TGTGCCACCAGCCGGAGCTCCTACGAGCAGTACTTC

abundance: NA
d_gene: TRBD2
j_gene: TRBJ2-3
v_gene: TRBV6-5
CDR3aa: CASSLGDYSDTQYF
CDR3nt: TGTGCCAGCAGCCTGGGGGACTATTCAGATACGCAGTATTTT

abundance: NA
d_gene: NA
j_gene: TRBJ2-3
v_gene: TRBV20-1
CDR3aa: CSASAADTQYF
CDR3nt: TGCAGTGCTAGTGCAGCAGATACGCAGTATTTT

abundance: NA
d_gene: TRBD2
j_gene: TRBJ2-3
v_gene: TRBV10-2
CDR3aa: CASSELGLAGGFTDTQYF
CDR3nt: TGCGCCAGCAGTGAGTTGGGACTAGCGGGAGGTTTCACAGATACGCAGTATTTT

abundance: NA
d_gene: TRBD2
j_gene: TRBJ2-2
v_gene: TRBV11-3
CDR3aa: CASREGPNTGELFF
CDR3nt: TGTGCCAGCCGGGAGGGGCCGAACACCGGGGAGCTGTTTTTT

abundance: NA
d_gene: TRBD1
j_gene: TRBJ2-7
v_gene: TRBV15
CDR3aa: CATSRVDRLSGGEQYF
CDR3nt: TGTGCCACCAGCAGAGTGGACAGGCTTTCGGGTGGCGAGCAGTACTTC

abundance: NA
d_gene: NA
j_gene: TRBJ2-2
v_gene: TRBV30
CDR3aa: CAWSGQSGELFF
CDR3nt: TGTGCCTGGAGTGGACAGTCCGGGGAGCTGTTTTTT

abundance: NA
d_gene: TRBD1
j_gene: TRBJ2-6
v_gene: TRBV5-8
CDR3aa: CASSRPGQGAAGANVLTF
CDR3nt: TGTGCCAGCAGCAGGCCGGGACAGGGGGCGGCGGGGGCCAACGTCCTGACTTTC

abundance: once
d_gene: NA
j_gene: TRBJ1-5
v_gene: TRBV24-1
CDR3aa: CATSDKRWGNQPQHF
CDR3nt: TGTGCCACCAGTGATAAGCGATGGGGCAATCAGCCCCAGCATTTT